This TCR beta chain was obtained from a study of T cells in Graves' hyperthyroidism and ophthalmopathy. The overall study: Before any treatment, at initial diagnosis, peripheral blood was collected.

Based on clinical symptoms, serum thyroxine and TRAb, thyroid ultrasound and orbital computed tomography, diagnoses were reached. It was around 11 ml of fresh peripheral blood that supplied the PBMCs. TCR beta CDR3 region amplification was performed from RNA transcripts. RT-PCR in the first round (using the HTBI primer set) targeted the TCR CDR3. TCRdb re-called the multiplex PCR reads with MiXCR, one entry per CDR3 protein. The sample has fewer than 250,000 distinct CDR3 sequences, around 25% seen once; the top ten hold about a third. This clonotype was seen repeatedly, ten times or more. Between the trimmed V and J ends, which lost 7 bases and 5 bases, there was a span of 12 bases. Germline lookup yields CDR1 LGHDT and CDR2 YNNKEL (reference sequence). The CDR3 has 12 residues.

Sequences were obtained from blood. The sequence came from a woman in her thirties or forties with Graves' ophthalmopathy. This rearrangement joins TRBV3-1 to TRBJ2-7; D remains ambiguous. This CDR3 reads CASNHNRDEQYF. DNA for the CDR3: TGTGCCAGCAACCACAACAGAGACGAGCAGTACTTC.